This T cell receptor (beta chain) comes out of a study of blood T cell repertoires in COVID-19 (dated by TCRdb to about 2020). For context, the study as a whole: Samples covering the acute and convalescent phases of COVID-19 were provided by collaborators in the United States, Italy and Spain. Subjects who had been exposed to COVID-19, were actively infected with it, or had recovered from it provided the deeply sampled blood TCRbeta repertoires that made up the dataset. A de-identified subject ID, COVID-19 status, age in years and sex were almost always included in the sample metadata. Samples came from the ongoing ImmuneRACE study (first 160 participants) plus 1,254 subjects from 6 global collaborators. The prospective study material was composed of cDNA or gDNA derived from T cells, B-cell-depleted T cells, or PBMCs. The repertoires were made available in a free public database intended to serve as a resource for research on the immune response to SARS-CoV-2. Where HLA class I and class II types were available, the types were taken from metadata supplied by the sample provider, not from assay-based typing.

The germline V gene specifies SGDLS as CDR1 and YYNGEE as CDR2. V loses 0 bases at its end and J loses 4 bases; junction bases beyond the gene matches: 9. The CDR3 covers 16 residues, taking in both the cysteine and the phenylalanine. The kept DNA is CDR3 alone, 48 bases in frame from the first base. On this clone: The clone's antigen remains unknown. Base qualities are not recorded, but no much larger clone differs from it by a single base.

TCRbeta CDR3 regions were amplified from genomic DNA using the immunoSEQ Assay, a bias-controlled multiplex PCR. Processing in the source paper ran as follows. The number of nucleated cells in each sample was estimated by amplification of reference gene primers within the assay. To quantify the absolute abundance of each unique TCRbeta CDR3 rearrangement, sequence reads were collapsed and filtered. For each sample, productive Simpson clonality was calculated as the square root of Simpson's diversity index across productive rearrangements. This is the immuneACCESS table as TCRdb keeps it, with only in-frame sequences that have V and J called. A part of the clones is gone; compared with another copy, unresolved V genes explain less than half, and the rest is unexplained. The V and J calls and clone size are taken from that table; D and trimming were inferred from the DNA. Here the sample has nearly 25,000 clones; 70% to 90% occur a single time. Over 2% of the sample lies in the top ten.

One collaborating source in Seattle enrolled patients during active infection and followed them longitudinally through the course of disease. Each collaborating institution followed its own protocols to collect whole blood in K2EDTA tubes. For TCRbeta analysis, collaborators shipped samples as frozen whole blood, isolated PBMCs, or DNA extracted from either of those sample types. Results the study describes overall, beyond this receptor: The quantity of clinical and demographic metadata differed by source and by participant and was supplied without curation.

The sequence derives from a woman between 65 and 79 years old with COVID-19, enrolled during active disease. This chain joins TRBV9 to TRBJ1-2; TRBD1 lines up with 7 middle nucleotides. Specimen: peripheral blood. The CDR3 protein is CASSVGKQGYSYGYTF. The nucleotide sequence is given as TGTGCCAGCAGCGTAGGAAAACAGGGGTATAGCTATGGCTACACCTTC.